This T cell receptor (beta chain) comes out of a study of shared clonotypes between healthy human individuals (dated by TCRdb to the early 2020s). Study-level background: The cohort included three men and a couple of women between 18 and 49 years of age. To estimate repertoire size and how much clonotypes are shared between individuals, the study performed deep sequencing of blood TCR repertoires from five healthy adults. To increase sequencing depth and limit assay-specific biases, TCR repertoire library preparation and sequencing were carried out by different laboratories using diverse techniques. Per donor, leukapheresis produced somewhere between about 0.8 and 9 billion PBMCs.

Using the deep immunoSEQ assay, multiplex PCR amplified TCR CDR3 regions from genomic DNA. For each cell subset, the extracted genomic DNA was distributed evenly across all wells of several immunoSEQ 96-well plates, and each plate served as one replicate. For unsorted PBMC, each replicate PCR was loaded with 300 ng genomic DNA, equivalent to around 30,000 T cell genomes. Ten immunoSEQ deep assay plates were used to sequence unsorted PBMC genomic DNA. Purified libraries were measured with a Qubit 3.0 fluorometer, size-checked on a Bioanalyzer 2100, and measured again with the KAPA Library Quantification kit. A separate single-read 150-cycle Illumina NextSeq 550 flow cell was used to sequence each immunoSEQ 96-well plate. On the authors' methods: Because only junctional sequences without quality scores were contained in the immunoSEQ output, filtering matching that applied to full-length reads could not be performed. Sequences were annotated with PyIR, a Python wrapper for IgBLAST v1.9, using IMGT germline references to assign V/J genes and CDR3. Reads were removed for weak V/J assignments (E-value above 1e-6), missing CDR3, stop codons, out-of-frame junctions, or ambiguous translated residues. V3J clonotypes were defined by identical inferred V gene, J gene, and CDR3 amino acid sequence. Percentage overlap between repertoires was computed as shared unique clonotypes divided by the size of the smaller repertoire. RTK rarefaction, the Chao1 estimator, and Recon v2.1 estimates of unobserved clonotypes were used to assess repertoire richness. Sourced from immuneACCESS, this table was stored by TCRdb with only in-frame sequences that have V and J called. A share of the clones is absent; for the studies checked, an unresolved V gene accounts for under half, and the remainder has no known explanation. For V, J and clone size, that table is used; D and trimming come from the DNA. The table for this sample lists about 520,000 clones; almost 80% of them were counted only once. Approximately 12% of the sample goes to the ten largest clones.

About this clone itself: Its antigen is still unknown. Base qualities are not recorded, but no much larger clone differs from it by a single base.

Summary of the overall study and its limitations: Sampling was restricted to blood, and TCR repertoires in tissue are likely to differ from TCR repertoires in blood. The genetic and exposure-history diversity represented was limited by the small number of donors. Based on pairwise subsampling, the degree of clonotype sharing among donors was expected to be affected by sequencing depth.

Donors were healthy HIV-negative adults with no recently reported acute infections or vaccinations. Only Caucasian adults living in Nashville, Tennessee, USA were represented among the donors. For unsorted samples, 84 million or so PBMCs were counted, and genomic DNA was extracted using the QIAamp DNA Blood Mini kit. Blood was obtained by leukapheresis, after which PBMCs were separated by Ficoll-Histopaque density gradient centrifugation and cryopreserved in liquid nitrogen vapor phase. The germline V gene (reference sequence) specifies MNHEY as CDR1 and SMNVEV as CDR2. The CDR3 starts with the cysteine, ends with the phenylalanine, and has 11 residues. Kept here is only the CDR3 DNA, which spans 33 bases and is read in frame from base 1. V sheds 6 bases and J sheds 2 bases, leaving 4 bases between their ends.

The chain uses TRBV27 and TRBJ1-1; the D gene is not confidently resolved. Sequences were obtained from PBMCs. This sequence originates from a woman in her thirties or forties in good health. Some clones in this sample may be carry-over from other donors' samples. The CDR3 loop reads CASRYNTEAFF. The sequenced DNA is TGTGCCAGCAGGTATAACACTGAAGCTTTCTTT.